This passage covers 2 T cell receptor beta chains from one sample sequenced in a study of patients and donors after allogeneic stem cell transplantation. TCRdb reprocessed the RT-PCR reads with MiXCR, giving one entry per CDR3 protein. The table shows about 150,000 distinct CDR3 sequences, with approximately 35% occurring only once. Sequenced material: blood, either unsorted or a sorted T cell fraction (not recorded which). Source of these receptors: a human donor who was either an allogeneic HSCT recipient or a stem cell or donor lymphocyte infusion donor (not recorded which). It is not recorded whose cells these are; they may come from a transplant donor.

A few counts support this clonotype. V gene TRBV29-1 combines with J gene TRBJ1-1; 8 nucleotides agree with TRBD1. Trimming cost V 7 bases and J 1 base; bases outside gene matches: 5. The CDR3 has 13 amino acids. Germline V gene sequence: CDR1 SQVTM, CDR2 ANQGSEA. DNA for the CDR3: TGCAGCGCCCGGACAGGGTCGAACACTGAAGCTTTCTTT. It specifies CSARTGSNTEAFF.

The V call is TRBV12-3 or TRBV12-4, the J call TRBJ2-5; D gene uncertain. The CDR3 covers 11 residues. V dropped 6 bases and J dropped 5 bases, with 7 bases sitting between them. The CDR3 DNA follows: TGTGCCAGCAGCACTTGGGAGACCCAGTACTTC. Translating it yields CASSTWETQYF.